The rows below give T cell receptor beta chains drawn from one sample of a study of blood T cell repertoires in COVID-19. The protocol was immunoSEQ multiplex PCR, while the TCRdb copy is restricted to in-frame clones and leaves out a portion. The data contain 40,000 to 45,000 clones, around 90% of them singletons. Sequencing input: peripheral blood. The receptors originated from a man aged 45-60 years with active COVID-19. Each CDR3 is given with its conserved first and last residue. The order of the fields is J gene, D gene, clone size, V gene, CDR3 protein, CDR3 DNA. D genes are given only for firm matches. Clone size appears in some rows only: once, few, many, or a class for an expanded clone.

TRBJ2-5 NA NA TRBV27 CASPLILGTQYF TGTGCCAGCCCCCTGATACTAGGGACCCAGTACTTC
TRBJ2-4 NA NA TRBV7-2 CASSLGGTKNIQYF TGTGCCAGCAGCTTAGGGGGCACCAAAAACATTCAGTACTTC
TRBJ2-2 TRBD1 NA TRBV30 CAWGTANTGELFF TGTGCCTGGGGGACAGCGAACACCGGGGAGCTGTTTTTT
TRBJ2-7 NA NA TRBV11-3 CASSSQGPTYEQYF TGTGCCAGCAGCTCCCAGGGGCCGACCTACGAGCAGTACTTC
TRBJ2-4 NA NA TRBV2 CASVTLLLGAKNIQYF TGTGCCAGCGTGACACTCCTACTTGGGGCCAAAAACATTCAGTACTTC
TRBJ2-5 NA few TRBV30 CGALLETQYF TGTGGAGCCCTTCTGGAGACCCAGTACTTC
TRBJ2-7 TRBD1 NA TRBV6-2/TRBV6-3 CASSSDRGYEQYF TGTGCCAGCAGTTCGGACAGGGGGTACGAGCAGTACTTC
TRBJ2-7 TRBD1 NA TRBV27 CASSSTGFEQYF TGTGCCAGCAGTTCGACAGGGTTCGAGCAGTACTTC
TRBJ2-3 TRBD2 NA TRBV28 CASSVTSETDTQYF TGTGCCAGCAGTGTCACTAGCGAAACAGATACGCAGTATTTT
TRBJ2-2 TRBD2 NA TRBV4-3 CASSMAGGLGYGELFF TGCGCCAGCAGCATGGCGGGGGGCTTGGGCTACGGGGAGCTGTTTTTT
TRBJ2-5 TRBD1 NA TRBV6-5 CASRKGQGGETQYF TGTGCCAGCAGGAAAGGACAGGGTGGGGAGACCCAGTACTTC
TRBJ2-3 TRBD2 NA TRBV6-2/TRBV6-3 CASSYSRESTDTQYF TGTGCCAGCAGTTACTCGCGGGAGAGCACAGATACGCAGTATTTT
TRBJ1-1 TRBD1 NA TRBV6-2/TRBV6-3 CASSSPGQGRTEAFF TGTGCCAGCAGTTCCCCAGGACAGGGGAGAACTGAAGCTTTCTTT
TRBJ2-3 NA once TRBV7-2 CASSLGQSGVDTQYF TGTGCCAGCAGCTTAGGTCAGTCGGGGGTAGATACGCAGTATTTT
TRBJ2-1 TRBD2 NA TRBV25-1 CASSGAGDYNEQFF TGTGCCAGCAGTGGTGCGGGAGACTACAATGAGCAGTTCTTC
TRBJ1-3 NA NA TRBV28 CASSFRAGNTIYF TGTGCCAGCAGTTTCAGGGCCGGAAACACCATATATTTT
TRBJ2-2 NA NA TRBV20-1 CSAPAGGELFF TGCAGTGCCCCTGCGGGCGGGGAGCTGTTTTTT
TRBJ1-1 TRBD1 NA TRBV10-3 CAIRQGVRTEAFF TGTGCCATCAGACAGGGGGTAAGGACTGAAGCTTTCTTT
TRBJ2-7 TRBD2 NA TRBV4-1 CASSRFYLAGGYEQYF TGCGCCAGCAGCCGCTTTTATCTGGCGGGAGGTTACGAGCAGTACTTC
TRBJ2-7 TRBD2 once TRBV6-2/TRBV6-3 CASSYSTSPEQYF TGTGCCAGCAGTTACTCGACTAGCCCTGAGCAGTACTTC
TRBJ2-7 TRBD2 NA TRBV19 CASGAGGPYEQYF TGTGCCAGTGGAGCGGGAGGGCCCTACGAGCAGTACTTC
TRBJ2-3 TRBD2 NA TRBV29-1 CSVKPGTSGQGDTQYF TGCAGCGTTAAACCGGGGACTAGCGGCCAGGGGGATACGCAGTATTTT